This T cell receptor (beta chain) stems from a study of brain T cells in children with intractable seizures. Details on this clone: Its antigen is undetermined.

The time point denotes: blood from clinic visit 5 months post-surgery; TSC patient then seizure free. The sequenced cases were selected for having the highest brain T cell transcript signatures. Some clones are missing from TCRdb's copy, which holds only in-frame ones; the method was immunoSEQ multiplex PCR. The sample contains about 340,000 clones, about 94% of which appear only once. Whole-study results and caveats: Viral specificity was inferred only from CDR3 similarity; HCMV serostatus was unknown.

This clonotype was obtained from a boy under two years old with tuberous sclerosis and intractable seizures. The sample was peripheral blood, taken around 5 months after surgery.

The CDR3: CATSDGQGGRTEAFF. In nucleotides, the CDR3 is TGTGCCACCAGTGACGGACAGGGAGGGAGAACTGAAGCTTTCTTT. The V call is TRBV24-1, the J call TRBJ1-1; 8 nucleotides agree with TRBD1. This CDR3 contains 15 residues. CDR1 KGHDR and CDR2 SFDVKD come from the germline V gene. V trimming: 4 bases; J trimming: 5 bases; junction bases outside the gene matches: 8.